This T cell receptor (beta chain) was sequenced for a study of shared clonotypes between healthy human individuals. Overall study: Each donor's CD4 naive and CD4 memory cells filled three plates apiece, CD8 naive two, and CD8 memory one. Study results and limitations: Only blood samples were collected, and tissue repertoires likely differ. Non-shared clonotypes had lower generation probabilities than those shared by all four donors. Deeper or shallower sequencing was expected to change how clonotypes are shared among donors.

Germline loops: CDR1 SGDLS, CDR2 YYNGEE. Trimming took 0 bases from V and 1 from J; bases not matched to a gene: 4. This CDR3 spans 16 amino acids. Of note for this clone: Its antigen is unidentified.

Profiled with immunoSEQ multiplex PCR; TCRdb holds only in-frame clones, not every one. This table has roughly 500,000 clones, around 96% appearing once. This rearrangement joins TRBV9 to TRBJ2-3; 8 nucleotides match TRBD2. Sample: naive CD4+ T cells sorted from blood. Subset denoted: CD45RA+ positively selected. This TCR derives from a woman in her twenties or thirties in good health. CDR3 sequence (DNA): TGTGCCAGCAGCGTAGCGAGCGGGAGCGGCACAGATACGCAGTATTTT. Its translation is CASSVASGSGTDTQYF. Together with reference TRBV9 and TRBJ2-3, the CDR3 gives the full variable domain: DSGVTQTPKHLITATGQRVTLRCSPRSGDLSVYWYQQSLDQGLQFLIQYYNGEERAKGNILERFSAQQFPDLHSELNLSSLELGDSALYFCASSVASGSGTDTQYFGPGTRLTVL.